The 5 T cell receptor beta chains reported below all come from one sample, sequenced in a study of T cell responses to AZD1222 COVID-19 vaccine. Method: immunoSEQ multiplex PCR; TCRdb's copy keeps in-frame clones and lacks some. The sample contains roughly 150,000 clones, around nine tenths of which appear only once. Here the sequenced sample was peripheral blood, taken on day 0 of AZD1222 vaccination. These receptors all stem from an adult in good health.

The chain couples TRBV6-5 to TRBJ1-5, with TRBD1 identical over 8 bases. Germline-derived CDR1 and CDR2 are MNHEY and SVGAGI. The CDR3 runs to 14 residues. The V segment lost 7 bases and the J segment 7 bases; nucleotides outside the gene matches: 9. CDR3 DNA: TGTGCCAGCATGGGACAGGTCTCGGGGCAGCCCCAGCATTTT. Encoded protein: CASMGQVSGQPQHF.

V is TRBV7-2 and J is TRBJ2-5; the D gene is possibly TRBD2 (5 bases). The germline V gene encodes CDR1 SGHTA and CDR2 FQGNSA. V was shortened by 3 bases and J by 3 bases, with 17 bases between the two germline ends. CDR3 size: 16 residues. CDR3 region: CASSFPGHTREETQYF. As DNA, the CDR3 is TGTGCCAGCAGCTTTCCGGGCCATACTAGAGAAGAGACCCAGTACTTC.

The chain uses TRBV19 and TRBJ2-7; D perhaps matches TRBD2 (6 bases). V lost 1 base, J lost 7 bases, and 11 bases lay in between. Per the germline V gene, CDR1 is LNHDA and CDR2 is SQIVND (reference sequence). There are 13 residues in the CDR3. The CDR3, as DNA: TGTGCCAGTAGTATAGGTGAGGCGGGAGAGCAGTACTTC. Translation gives CASSIGEAGEQYF.

This chain connects TRBV13 to TRBJ2-2, with D unclear. Trimming cost V 6 bases and J 2 bases, with 10 bases left between them. Looked up from germline, CDR1 is PRHDT and CDR2 is FYEKMQ (reference sequence). The CDR3 loop spans 14 amino acids. DNA of the CDR3: TGTGCCAGCAGTCTGGTCTCAAACACCGGGGAGCTGTTTTTT. Translation: CASSLVSNTGELFF.

The genes are TRBV19 and TRBJ1-5, with 8 positions matching TRBD1. The CDR3 consists of 13 residues. V gave up 10 bases and J gave up 7 bases; unmatched junction bases: 9. Germline V gives CDR1 LNHDA, CDR2 SQIVND (reference sequence). The CDR3 DNA reads TGTGCCACTGCCGACAGGGGTGGACAGCCCCAGCATTTT. Translation: CATADRGGQPQHF.